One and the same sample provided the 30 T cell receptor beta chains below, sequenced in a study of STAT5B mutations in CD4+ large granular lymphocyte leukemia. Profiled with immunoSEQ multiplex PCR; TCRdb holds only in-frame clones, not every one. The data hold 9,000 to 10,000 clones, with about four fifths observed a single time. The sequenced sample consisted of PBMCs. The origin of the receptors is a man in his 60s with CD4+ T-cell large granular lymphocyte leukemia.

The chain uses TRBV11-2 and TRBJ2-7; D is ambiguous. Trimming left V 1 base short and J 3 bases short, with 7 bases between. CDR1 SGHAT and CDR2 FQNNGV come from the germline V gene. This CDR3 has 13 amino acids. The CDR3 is CASSLGDYYEQYF. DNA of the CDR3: TGTGCCAGCAGCTTAGGGGATTACTACGAGCAGTACTTC. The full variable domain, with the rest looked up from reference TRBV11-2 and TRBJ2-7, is EAGVAQSPRYKIIEKRQSVAFWCNPISGHATLYWYQQILGQGPKLLIQFQNNGVVDDSQLPKDRFSAERLKGVDSTLKIQPAKLEDSAVYLCASSLGDYYEQYFGPGTRLTVT.

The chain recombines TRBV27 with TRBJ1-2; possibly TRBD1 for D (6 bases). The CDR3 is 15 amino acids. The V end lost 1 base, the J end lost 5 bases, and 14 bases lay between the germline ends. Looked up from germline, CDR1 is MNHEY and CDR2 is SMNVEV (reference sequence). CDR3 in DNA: TGTGCCAGCAGTTTATTCCGACAGGCGAGTTATGGCTACACCTTC. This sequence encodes CASSLFRQASYGYTF.

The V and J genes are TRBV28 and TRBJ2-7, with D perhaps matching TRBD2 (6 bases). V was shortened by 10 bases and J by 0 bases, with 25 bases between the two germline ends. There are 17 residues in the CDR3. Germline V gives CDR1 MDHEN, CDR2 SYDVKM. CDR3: CATQVSLGRESSYEQYF. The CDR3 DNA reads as TGTGCCACCCAGGTTTCATTGGGACGGGAGAGCTCCTACGAGCAGTACTTC.

The CDR3 sequence: CASSEISGDSDTF. Here the CDR3 DNA reads TGTGCCAGCAGTGAGATCTCTGGGGATTCGGACACCTTC. This chain connects TRBV2 to TRBJ1-2, with no clear D. Trimming removed 3 bases from V and 12 bases from J, with 17 bases in between. The germline CDR1 and CDR2 sequences are SNHLY and FYNNEI. The CDR3 is made up of 13 amino acids.

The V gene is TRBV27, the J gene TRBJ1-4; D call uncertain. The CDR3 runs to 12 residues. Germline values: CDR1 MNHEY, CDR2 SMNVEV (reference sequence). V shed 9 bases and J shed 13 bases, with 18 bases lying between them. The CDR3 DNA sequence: TGTGCCAGTGGCCCAGCGTTAGGTCGACTGTTTTTT. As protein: CASGPALGRLFF.

The chain's CDR3 is CASDYEASGSNEQFF. The DNA for the CDR3 is TGTGCCAGCGACTACGAGGCTAGCGGGAGCAATGAGCAGTTCTTC. This sequence joins TRBV5-6 and TRBJ2-1, with 10 bases identical to TRBD2. V gave up 7 bases and J gave up 6 bases; unmatched junction bases: 10. This CDR3 has 15 residues. The germline V gene encodes CDR1 SGHDT and CDR2 YYEEEE.

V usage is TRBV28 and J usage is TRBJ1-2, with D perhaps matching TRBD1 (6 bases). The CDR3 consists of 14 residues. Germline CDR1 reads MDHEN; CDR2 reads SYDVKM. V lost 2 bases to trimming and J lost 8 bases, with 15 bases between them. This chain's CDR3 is CASSLQGPGEGYTF. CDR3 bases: TGTGCCAGCAGTTTACAGGGGCCGGGTGAGGGCTACACCTTC.

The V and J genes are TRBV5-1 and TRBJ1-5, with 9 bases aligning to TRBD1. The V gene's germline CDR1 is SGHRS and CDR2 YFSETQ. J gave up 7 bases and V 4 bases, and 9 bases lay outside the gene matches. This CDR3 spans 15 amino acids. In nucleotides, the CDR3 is TGCGCCAGCAGCCAGACAGGGGGACCGAACCAGCCCCAGCATTTT. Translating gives CASSQTGGPNQPQHF.

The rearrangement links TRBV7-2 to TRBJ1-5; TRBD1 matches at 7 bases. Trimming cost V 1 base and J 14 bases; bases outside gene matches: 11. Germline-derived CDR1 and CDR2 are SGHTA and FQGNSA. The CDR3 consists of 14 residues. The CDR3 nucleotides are TGTGCCAGCAGCTTAGTAGGGGCAGGGGGAAATGAGCATTTT. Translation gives CASSLVGAGGNEHF.

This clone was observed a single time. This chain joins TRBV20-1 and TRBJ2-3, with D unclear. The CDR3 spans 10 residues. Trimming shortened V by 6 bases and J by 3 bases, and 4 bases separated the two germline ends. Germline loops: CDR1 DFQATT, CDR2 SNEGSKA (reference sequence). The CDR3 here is CSARTDTQYF. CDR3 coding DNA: TGCAGTGCGCGGACAGATACGCAGTATTTT.

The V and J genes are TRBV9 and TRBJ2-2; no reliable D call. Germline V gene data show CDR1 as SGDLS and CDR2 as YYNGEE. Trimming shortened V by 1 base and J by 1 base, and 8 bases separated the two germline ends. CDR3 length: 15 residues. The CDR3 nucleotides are TGTGCCAGCAGCGTATCCCCGGGGAACACCGGGGAGCTGTTTTTT. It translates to CASSVSPGNTGELFF.

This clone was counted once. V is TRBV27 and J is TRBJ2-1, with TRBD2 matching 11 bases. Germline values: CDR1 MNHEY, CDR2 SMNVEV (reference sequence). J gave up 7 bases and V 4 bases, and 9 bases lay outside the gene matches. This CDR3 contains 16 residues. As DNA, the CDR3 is TGTGCCAGCAGTTCCAGCCGACTAGCGGGATGGAATGAGCAGTTCTTC. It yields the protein CASSSSRLAGWNEQFF.

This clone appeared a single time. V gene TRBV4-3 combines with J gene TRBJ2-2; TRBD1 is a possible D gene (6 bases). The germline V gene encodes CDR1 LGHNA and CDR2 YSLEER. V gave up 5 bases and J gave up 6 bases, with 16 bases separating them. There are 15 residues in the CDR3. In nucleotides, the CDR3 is TGCGCCAGCAGCACCTCTCACAGGGTGGCCGGGGAGCTGTTTTTT. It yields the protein CASSTSHRVAGELFF.

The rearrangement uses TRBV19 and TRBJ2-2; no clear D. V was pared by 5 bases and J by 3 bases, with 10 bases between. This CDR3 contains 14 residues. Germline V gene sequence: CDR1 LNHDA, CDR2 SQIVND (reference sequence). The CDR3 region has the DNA TGTGCCAGTAGTGACCAGCACGACACCGGGGAGCTGTTTTTT. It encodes CASSDQHDTGELFF. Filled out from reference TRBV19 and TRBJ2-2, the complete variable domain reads DGGITQSPKYLFRKEGQNVTLSCEQNLNHDAMYWYRQDPGQGLRLIYYSQIVNDFQKGDIAEGYSVSREKKESFPLTVTSAQKNPTAFYLCASSDQHDTGELFFGEGSRLTVL.

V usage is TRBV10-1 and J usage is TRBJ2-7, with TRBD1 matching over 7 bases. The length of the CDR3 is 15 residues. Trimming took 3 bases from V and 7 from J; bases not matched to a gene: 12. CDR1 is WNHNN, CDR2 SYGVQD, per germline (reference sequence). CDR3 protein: CASSEFRGCTIEQYF. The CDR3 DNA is TGCGCCAGCAGTGAATTCAGGGGGTGCACCATTGAGCAGTACTTC.

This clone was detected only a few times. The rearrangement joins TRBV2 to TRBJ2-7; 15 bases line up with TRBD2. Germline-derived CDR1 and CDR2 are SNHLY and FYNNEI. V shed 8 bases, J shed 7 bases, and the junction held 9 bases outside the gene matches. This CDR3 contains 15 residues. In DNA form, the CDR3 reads TGTGCCAGCGTCGGACTAGCGGGAGGGCCGGAAGAGCAGTACTTC. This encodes CASVGLAGGPEEQYF.

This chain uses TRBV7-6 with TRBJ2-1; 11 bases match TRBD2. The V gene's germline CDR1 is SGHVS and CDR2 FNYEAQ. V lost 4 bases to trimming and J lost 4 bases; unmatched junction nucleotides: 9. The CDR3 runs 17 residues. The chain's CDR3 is CASSSISGRAAYNEQFF. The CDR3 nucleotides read TGTGCCAGCAGCTCTATTAGCGGGAGGGCCGCATACAATGAGCAGTTCTTC.

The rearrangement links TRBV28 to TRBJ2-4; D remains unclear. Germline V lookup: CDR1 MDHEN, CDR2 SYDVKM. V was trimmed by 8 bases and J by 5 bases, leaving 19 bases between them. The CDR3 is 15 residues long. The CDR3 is CASLSKLEFQNIQYF. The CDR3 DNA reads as TGTGCCAGCCTATCTAAATTAGAGTTCCAAAACATTCAGTACTTC.

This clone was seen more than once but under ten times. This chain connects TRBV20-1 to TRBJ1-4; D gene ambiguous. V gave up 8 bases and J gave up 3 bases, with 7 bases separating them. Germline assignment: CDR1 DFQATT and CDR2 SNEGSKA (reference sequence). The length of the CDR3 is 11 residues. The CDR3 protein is CSWGPNEKLFF. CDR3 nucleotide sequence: TGCAGTTGGGGTCCTAATGAAAAACTGTTTTTT.

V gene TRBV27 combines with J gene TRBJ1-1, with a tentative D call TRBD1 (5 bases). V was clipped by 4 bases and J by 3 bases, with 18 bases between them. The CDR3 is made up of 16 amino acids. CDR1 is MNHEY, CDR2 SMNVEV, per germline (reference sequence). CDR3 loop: CASSSEGQRGDTEAFF. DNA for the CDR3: TGTGCCAGCAGTTCAGAAGGTCAGAGGGGTGACACTGAAGCTTTCTTT.

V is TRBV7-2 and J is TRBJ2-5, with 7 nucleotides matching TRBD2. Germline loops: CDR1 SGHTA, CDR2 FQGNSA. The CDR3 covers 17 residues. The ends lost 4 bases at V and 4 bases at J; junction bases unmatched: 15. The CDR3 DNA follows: TGTGCCAGCAGCTCCCTACGGCGTGCGGGAGACGGAGAGACCCAGTACTTC. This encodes CASSSLRRAGDGETQYF.

This CDR3 reads CASSPQRREYSNQPQHF. The CDR3 DNA follows: TGTGCCAGTAGTCCCCAGCGAAGAGAGTATAGCAATCAGCCCCAGCATTTT. The chain links TRBV19 to TRBJ1-5; D is uncertain. The V gene's germline CDR1 is LNHDA and CDR2 SQIVND (reference sequence). Trimming pared 5 bases from V and 0 bases from J, leaving 17 bases between. This CDR3 has 17 amino acids.

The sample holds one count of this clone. As DNA, the CDR3 is TGCGCCAGCACCACGGGACGGCCCTATGCCACTGAAGCTTTCTTT. It specifies CASTTGRPYATEAFF. The chain employs TRBV5-1 and TRBJ1-1; weak D call: TRBD1 (5 bases). Looked up from germline, CDR1 is SGHRS and CDR2 is YFSETQ. The germline V and J ends were trimmed by 6 bases and 4 bases, with 19 bases remaining between them. The CDR3 loop spans 15 amino acids.

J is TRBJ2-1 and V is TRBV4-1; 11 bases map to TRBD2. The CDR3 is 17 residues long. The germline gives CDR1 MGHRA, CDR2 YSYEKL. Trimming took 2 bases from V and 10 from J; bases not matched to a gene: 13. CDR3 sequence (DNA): TGCGCCAGCAGCCAACCTATAGCGGGAGGGCCGTCGGGAGAGCAGTTCTTC. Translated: CASSQPIAGGPSGEQFF.

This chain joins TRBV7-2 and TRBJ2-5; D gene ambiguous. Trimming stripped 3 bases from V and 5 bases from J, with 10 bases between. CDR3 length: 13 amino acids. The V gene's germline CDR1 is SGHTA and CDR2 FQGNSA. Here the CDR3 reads CASSFGRAETQYF. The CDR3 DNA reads TGTGCCAGCAGCTTCGGTCGGGCGGAGACCCAGTACTTC. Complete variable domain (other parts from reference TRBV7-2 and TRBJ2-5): GAGVSQSPSNKVTEKGKDVELRCDPISGHTALYWYRQSLGQGLEFLIYFQGNSAPDKSGLPSDRFSAERTGGSVSTLTIQRTQQEDSAVYLCASSFGRAETQYFGPGTRLLVL.

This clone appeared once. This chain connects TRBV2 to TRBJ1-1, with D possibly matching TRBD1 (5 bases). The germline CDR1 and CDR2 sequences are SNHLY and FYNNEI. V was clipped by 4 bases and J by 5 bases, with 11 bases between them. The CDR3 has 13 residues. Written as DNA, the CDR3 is TGTGCCAGCAGTGTGAGGGGCAGGACTGAAGCTTTCTTT. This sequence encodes CASSVRGRTEAFF.

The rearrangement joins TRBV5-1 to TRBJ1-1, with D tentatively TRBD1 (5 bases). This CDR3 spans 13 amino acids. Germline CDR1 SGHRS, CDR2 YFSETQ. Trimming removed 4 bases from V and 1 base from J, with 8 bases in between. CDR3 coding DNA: TGCGCCAGCAGCCGGGACGGGAACACTGAAGCTTTCTTT. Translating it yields CASSRDGNTEAFF.

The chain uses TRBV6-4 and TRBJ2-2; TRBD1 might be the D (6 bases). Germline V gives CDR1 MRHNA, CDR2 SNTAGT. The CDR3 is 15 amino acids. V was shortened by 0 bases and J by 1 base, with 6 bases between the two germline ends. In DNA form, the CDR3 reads TGTGCCAGCAGTGACTCGGACAGGAACACCGGGGAGCTGTTTTTT. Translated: CASSDSDRNTGELFF.

The CDR3 reads CASSPVLGQGSQPQHF. The DNA for the CDR3 is TGCGCCAGCAGCCCGGTTTTGGGGCAGGGCTCCCAGCCCCAGCATTTT. The chain recombines TRBV4-1 with TRBJ1-5, with D tentatively TRBD1 (5 bases). The CDR3 has 16 amino acids. Germline assignment: CDR1 MGHRA and CDR2 YSYEKL. The germline V and J ends were trimmed by 4 bases and 7 bases, with 20 bases remaining between them.

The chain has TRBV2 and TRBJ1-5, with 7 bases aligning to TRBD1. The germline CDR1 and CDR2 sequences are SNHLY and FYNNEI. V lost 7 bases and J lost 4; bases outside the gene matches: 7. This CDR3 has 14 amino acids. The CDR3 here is CASTGDRVNQPQHF. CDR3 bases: TGTGCCAGCACCGGCGACAGGGTGAATCAGCCCCAGCATTTT.